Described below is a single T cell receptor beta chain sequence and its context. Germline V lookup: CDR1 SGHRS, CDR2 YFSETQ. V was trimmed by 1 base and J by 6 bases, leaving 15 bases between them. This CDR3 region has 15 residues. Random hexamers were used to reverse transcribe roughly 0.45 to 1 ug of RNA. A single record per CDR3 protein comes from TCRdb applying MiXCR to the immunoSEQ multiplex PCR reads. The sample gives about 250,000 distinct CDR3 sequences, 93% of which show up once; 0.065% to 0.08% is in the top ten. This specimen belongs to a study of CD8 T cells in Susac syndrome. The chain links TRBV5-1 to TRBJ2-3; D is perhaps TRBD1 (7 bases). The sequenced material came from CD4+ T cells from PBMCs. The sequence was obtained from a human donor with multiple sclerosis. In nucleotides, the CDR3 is TGCGCCAGCAGCTTGCAAACAGGGGAGGAGGATACGCAGTATTTT. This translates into CASSLQTGEEDTQYF.